The 12 T cell receptor beta chains reported below all come from one sample, sequenced in a study of Ad26.COV2.S vaccination and SARS-CoV-2 variants. Treatment indicated: 15 to 20 received Ad26.COV2.S at low or high dose, single or two shots; roughly five received placebo; per-sample allocation not given. Sampling happened 63 days after the first vaccine or placebo injection. TCRdb keeps only in-frame clones here, not all; method: immunoSEQ multiplex PCR. The top ten hold around 3.6% of the sample, which has under 400,000 clones, 80% to 90% seen once. The sample in question was peripheral blood, obtained in a trial of Ad26.COV2.S vaccine versus placebo. These receptors originate from a person between 18 and 60 years old who received the Ad26.COV2.S COVID-19 vaccine or a placebo.

J is TRBJ1-5 and V is TRBV7-2; unclear D gene. CDR1 and CDR2 (germline): SGHTA, FQGNSA. V shed 1 base and J shed 9 bases, with 10 bases lying between them. The CDR3 totals 13 residues. The DNA of the CDR3 is TGTGCCAGCAGCTTAGGAGGGCTCGCGCCCCAGCATTTT. Its protein is CASSLGGLAPQHF.

The gene calls are TRBV14 and TRBJ1-2, with 7 bases that match TRBD1. Germline V gene lookup returns CDR1 SGHDN and CDR2 FVKESK. The CDR3 length is 14 residues. V lost 1 base, J lost 5 bases, and 4 bases stayed unmatched. CDR3 coding DNA: TGTGCCAGCAGCCAAGGACAGGGCCAATATGGCTACACCTTC. Its protein product is CASSQGQGQYGYTF.

The chain recombines TRBV9 with TRBJ1-2; maybe TRBD1 (5 bases). V lost 0 bases and J lost 3, with 21 bases in between. This CDR3 spans 18 amino acids. Looked up from germline, CDR1 is SGDLS and CDR2 is YYNGEE. The CDR3 DNA sequence: TGTGCCAGCAGCGTAGGTAGGGACCGGACGCCGAGTGACTATGGCTACACCTTC. This gives the protein CASSVGRDRTPSDYGYTF.

The CDR3 DNA is TGCGCCAGCAGCCCGGGGGCAGGGGAAATCTGGGGCGAGCAGTACTTC. Its translation: CASSPGAGEIWGEQYF. The V call is TRBV4-3, the J call TRBJ2-7; D possibly matches TRBD1 or TRBD2 (6 bases each). Germline CDR1 is LGHNA and CDR2 is YSLEER. The CDR3 contains 16 residues. V lost 4 bases and J lost 6, with 22 bases in between.

This chain connects TRBV7-9 to TRBJ1-1; 8 bases are shared with TRBD1. The ends lost 5 bases at V and 4 bases at J; junction bases unmatched: 6. In germline, CDR1 is SEHNR, CDR2 FQNEAQ (reference sequence). This CDR3 is 14 amino acids long. In nucleotides, the CDR3 is TGTGCCAGCAGCCCCAACAGGGGGAGCACTGAAGCTTTCTTT. It encodes CASSPNRGSTEAFF.

The rearrangement uses TRBV5-1 and TRBJ2-1; the D gene is possibly TRBD2 (6 bases). The germline V gene has CDR1 SGHRS and CDR2 YFSETQ. The CDR3 has 18 amino acids. V gave up 0 bases and J gave up 2 bases, with 18 bases separating them. Here the CDR3 DNA reads TGCGCCAGCAGCTTGGCCGGGGATGTGCGGGGCCCCTACAATGAGCAGTTCTTC. Protein sequence: CASSLAGDVRGPYNEQFF.

CDR3 residues: CASSRDRTDTDTQYF. The CDR3 DNA sequence: TGTGCCAGCAGCCGGGACAGGACAGACACAGATACGCAGTATTTT. J is TRBJ2-3 and V is TRBV7-9, with 8 bases lining up with TRBD1. V lost 5 bases and J lost 2; bases outside the gene matches: 6. Germline V gene data show CDR1 as SEHNR and CDR2 as FQNEAQ (reference sequence). The CDR3 covers 15 residues.

The chain links TRBV5-1 to TRBJ1-6, with TRBD1 identical over 9 bases. The trim removed 3 bases at V and 8 bases at J, leaving 6 bases unmatched. CDR1 is SGHRS, CDR2 YFSETQ, per germline. The CDR3 has 15 residues. The CDR3 DNA reads as TGCGCCAGCAGCTCGAGGACAGGGGTAGATTCACCCCTCCACTTT. Protein: CASSSRTGVDSPLHF.

This clone showed up just once. V gene TRBV5-6 combines with J gene TRBJ2-7, with 7 positions matching TRBD1. Germline values: CDR1 SGHDT, CDR2 YYEEEE. The CDR3 extends over 16 amino acids. V shed 0 bases and J 4 bases; nucleotides not matched to a gene: 10. The CDR3 spells CASSLVGGRGNYEQYF. The DNA of the CDR3 is TGTGCCAGCAGCTTGGTAGGGGGCAGGGGAAATTACGAGCAGTACTTC.

The chain uses TRBV6-1 and TRBJ1-2, with 8 bases aligning to TRBD1. This CDR3 region has 14 residues. Per the germline V gene, CDR1 is MNHNS and CDR2 is SASEGT. V shed 6 bases, J shed 6 bases, and the junction held 9 bases outside the gene matches. The CDR3 DNA follows: TGTGCCAGCAGCTACACGGGACAGGAGAATGGCTACACCTTC. The encoded protein is CASSYTGQENGYTF.

Concerning this clone: One junction end disagrees with the germline gene, perhaps due to a read error. The rearrangement uses TRBV7-2 and TRBJ1-1; possibly TRBD1 for D (6 bases). CDR1 is SGHTA, CDR2 FQGNSA, per germline. The CDR3 totals 14 residues. CDR3: CASTLQGSVPEAFF. The CDR3, as DNA: TGTGCCAGCACCTTACAGGGATCGGTCCCGGAAGCTTTCTTT.

This sequence joins TRBV27 and TRBJ1-2; D is possibly TRBD1 (6 bases). Germline V gives CDR1 MNHEY, CDR2 SMNVEV (reference sequence). Trimming shortened V by 0 bases and J by 5 bases, and 10 bases separated the two germline ends. The CDR3 is 14 amino acids. The CDR3 DNA reads TGTGCCAGCAGTTTATCGCAGGGGTGGTATGGCTACACCTTC. As protein: CASSLSQGWYGYTF.